This TCR beta chain was obtained from a study of T cell responses to AZD1222 COVID-19 vaccine. TCRdb's copy holds only in-frame clones and misses some; the assay was immunoSEQ multiplex PCR. This table holds some 79,000 clones, approximately 83% found once. V dropped 6 bases and J dropped 0; count of bases not matched to a gene: 11. CDR1 and CDR2 (germline): MNHEY, SVGEGT. The CDR3 extends over 19 amino acids. A remark on this clone: The antigen is not known.

Whole-study results and caveats: Seropositive at baseline were only five or six AZD1222 recipients.

The chain links TRBV6-2 or TRBV6-3 to TRBJ2-4, with 13 positions matching TRBD2. The sample consisted of peripheral blood, taken 28 days after the second AZD1222 dose. The receptor was isolated from an adult who received the AZD1222 COVID-19 vaccine. The CDR3 nucleotides are TGTGCCAGCAGCCCTTTACTAGCGGGGGGGCCGCTAGCCAAAAACATTCAGTACTTC. It translates to CASSPLLAGGPLAKNIQYF.